This T cell receptor beta chain was captured by sequencing in a study of cytomegalovirus exposure and HLA in healthy donors. PCR amplification relied on 60 Vbeta primers (plus 13 Jbeta primers). Here immunoSEQ multiplex PCR was the method, and the copy in TCRdb shows in-frame clones only, minus some. The sample has 70,000 or so clones; the top ten hold under 6.5%. The CDR3 runs 17 residues. The ends lost 3 bases at V and 4 bases at J; junction bases unmatched: 6. Looked up from germline, CDR1 is SGHKS and CDR2 is YYEKEE (reference sequence). This TCR was recovered from a middle-aged man in good health and CMV-seronegative. The chain links TRBV5-5 to TRBJ2-1; TRBD2 aligns across 14 bases. The source material was PBMCs. The CDR3 sequence is CASSSLTSGRAYNEQFF. CDR3 sequence (DNA): TGTGCCAGCAGCTCTTTGACTAGCGGGAGGGCATACAATGAGCAGTTCTTC.